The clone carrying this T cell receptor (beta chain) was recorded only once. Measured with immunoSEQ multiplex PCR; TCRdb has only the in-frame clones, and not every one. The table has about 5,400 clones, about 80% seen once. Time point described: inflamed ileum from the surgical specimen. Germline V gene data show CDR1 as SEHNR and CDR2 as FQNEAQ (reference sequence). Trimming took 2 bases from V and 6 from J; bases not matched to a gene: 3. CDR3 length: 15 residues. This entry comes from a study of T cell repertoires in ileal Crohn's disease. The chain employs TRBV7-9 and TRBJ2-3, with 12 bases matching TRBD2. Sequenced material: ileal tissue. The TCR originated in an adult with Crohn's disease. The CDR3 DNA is TGTGCCAGCAGCTTACGGACTAGCGGGATGGATACGCAGTATTTT. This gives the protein CASSLRTSGMDTQYF.